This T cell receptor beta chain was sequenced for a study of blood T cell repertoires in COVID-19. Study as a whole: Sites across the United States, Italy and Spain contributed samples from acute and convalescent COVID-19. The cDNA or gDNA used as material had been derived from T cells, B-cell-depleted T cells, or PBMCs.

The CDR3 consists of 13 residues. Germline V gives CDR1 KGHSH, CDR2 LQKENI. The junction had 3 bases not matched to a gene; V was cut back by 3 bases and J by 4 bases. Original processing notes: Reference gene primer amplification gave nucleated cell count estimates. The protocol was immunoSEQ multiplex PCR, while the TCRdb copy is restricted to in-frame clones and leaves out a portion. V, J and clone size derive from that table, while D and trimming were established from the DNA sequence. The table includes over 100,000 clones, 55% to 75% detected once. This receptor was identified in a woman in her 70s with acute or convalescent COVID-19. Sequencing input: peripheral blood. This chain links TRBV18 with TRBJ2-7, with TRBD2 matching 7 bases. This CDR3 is CASSPGLTYEQYF. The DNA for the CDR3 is TGTGCCAGCTCACCGGGACTAACATACGAGCAGTACTTC.